What follows describes a single T cell receptor (beta chain). Method: immunoSEQ multiplex PCR; TCRdb's copy keeps in-frame clones and lacks some. The sample lists about 360,000 clones; around nine tenths were seen once. This sample is drawn from a study of blood T cell repertoires in COVID-19. About the research overall: From the United States, Italy and Spain came samples of acute and convalescent COVID-19. T cells, B-cell-depleted T cells, or PBMCs provided the cDNA or gDNA that served as material.

Seattle's cohort entered during active infection and was followed longitudinally. The germline V and J ends were trimmed by 5 bases and 0 bases, with 8 bases remaining between them. The CDR3 runs to 13 residues. In germline, CDR1 is SGDLS, CDR2 YYNGEE. What was sequenced was peripheral blood. This rearrangement joins TRBV9 to TRBJ1-1; D is unclear. This sequence originates from a woman between 55 and 75 years old with COVID-19, enrolled during active disease. The CDR3 loop is CASSPLMNTEAFF. The CDR3 nucleotides are TGTGCCAGCAGTCCACTTATGAACACTGAAGCTTTCTTT.